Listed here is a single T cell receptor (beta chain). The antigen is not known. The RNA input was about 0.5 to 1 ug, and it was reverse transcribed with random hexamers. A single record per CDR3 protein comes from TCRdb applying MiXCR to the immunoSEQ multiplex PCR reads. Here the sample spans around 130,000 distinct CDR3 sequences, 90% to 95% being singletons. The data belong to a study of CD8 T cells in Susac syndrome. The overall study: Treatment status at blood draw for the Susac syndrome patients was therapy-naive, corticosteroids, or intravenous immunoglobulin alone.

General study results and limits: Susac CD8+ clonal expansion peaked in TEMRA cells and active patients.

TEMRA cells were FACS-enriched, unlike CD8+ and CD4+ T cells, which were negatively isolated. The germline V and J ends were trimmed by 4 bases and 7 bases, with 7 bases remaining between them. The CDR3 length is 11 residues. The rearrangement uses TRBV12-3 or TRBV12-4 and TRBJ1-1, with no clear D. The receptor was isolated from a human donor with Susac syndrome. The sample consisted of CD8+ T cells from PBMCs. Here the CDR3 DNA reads TGTGCCAGCAGTTATGGAGTTGAAGCTTTCTTT. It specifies CASSYGVEAFF.